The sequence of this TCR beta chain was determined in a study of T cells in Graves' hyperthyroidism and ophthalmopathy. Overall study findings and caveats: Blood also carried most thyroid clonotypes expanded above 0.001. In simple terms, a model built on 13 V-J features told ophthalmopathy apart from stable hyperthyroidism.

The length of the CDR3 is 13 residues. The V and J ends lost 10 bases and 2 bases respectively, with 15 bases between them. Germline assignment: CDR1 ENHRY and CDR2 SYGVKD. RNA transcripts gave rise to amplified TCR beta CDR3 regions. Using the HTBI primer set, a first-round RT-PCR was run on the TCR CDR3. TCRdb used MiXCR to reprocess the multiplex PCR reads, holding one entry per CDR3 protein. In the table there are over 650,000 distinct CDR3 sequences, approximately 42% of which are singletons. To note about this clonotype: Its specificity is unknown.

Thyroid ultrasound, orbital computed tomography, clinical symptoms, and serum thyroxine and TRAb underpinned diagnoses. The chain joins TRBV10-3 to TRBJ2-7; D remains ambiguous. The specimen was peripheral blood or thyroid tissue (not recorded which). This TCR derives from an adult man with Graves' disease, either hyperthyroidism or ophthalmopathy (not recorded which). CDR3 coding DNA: TGTGCCAGCAGAGAAGGGAACCCCTACGAGCAGTACTTC. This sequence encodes CASREGNPYEQYF.